The clone carrying this T cell receptor (beta chain) was seen only a few times. As handled by the study authors: Estimates of nucleated cell counts were drawn from the amplification of reference gene primers. This table comes from immunoSEQ multiplex PCR, and its TCRdb copy is limited to in-frame clones, with some not included. The DNA was the basis for D and trimming; V, J and clone size are from that table. The sample lists under 300,000 clones, about nine tenths occurring once. The sample is drawn from a study of blood T cell repertoires in COVID-19. Study context: COVID-19 samples collected from the United States, Italy and Spain covered acute and convalescent phases. From T cells, B-cell-depleted T cells, or PBMCs came the material, which was cDNA or gDNA.

Trimming took 5 bases from V and 2 from J, leaving 6 bases between them. The CDR3 has 13 amino acids. Germline CDR1 is SGHDN and CDR2 is FVKESK. The TCR comes from a woman aged 25-40 years with active or convalescent COVID-19. The specimen was peripheral blood. V gene TRBV14 combines with J gene TRBJ2-2; D ambiguous. The CDR3 coding sequence is TGTGCCAGCAGCTTTATTAACACCGGGGAGCTGTTTTTT. Translation: CASSFINTGELFF. The full variable domain, with the rest looked up from reference TRBV14 and TRBJ2-2, is EAGVTQFPSHSVIEKGQTVTLRCDPISGHDNLYWYRRVMGKEIKFLLHFVKESKQDESGMPNNRFLAERTGGTYSTLKVQPAELEDSGVYFCASSFINTGELFFGEGSRLTVL.